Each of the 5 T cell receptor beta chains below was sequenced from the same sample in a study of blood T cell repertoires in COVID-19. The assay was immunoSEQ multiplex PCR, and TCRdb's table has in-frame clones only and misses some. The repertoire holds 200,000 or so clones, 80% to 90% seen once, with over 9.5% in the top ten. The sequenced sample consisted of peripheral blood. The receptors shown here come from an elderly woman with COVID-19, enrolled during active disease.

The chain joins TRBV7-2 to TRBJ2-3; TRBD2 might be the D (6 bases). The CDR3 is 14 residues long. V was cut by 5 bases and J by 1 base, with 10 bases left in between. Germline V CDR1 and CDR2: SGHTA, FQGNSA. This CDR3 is CASSDRRGTDTQYF. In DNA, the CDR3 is TGTGCCAGCAGCGACCGGAGGGGCACAGATACGCAGTATTTT. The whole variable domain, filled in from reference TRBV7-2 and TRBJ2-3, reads GAGVSQSPSNKVTEKGKDVELRCDPISGHTALYWYRQSLGQGLEFLIYFQGNSAPDKSGLPSDRFSAERTGGSVSTLTIQRTQQEDSAVYLCASSDRRGTDTQYFGPGTRLTVL.

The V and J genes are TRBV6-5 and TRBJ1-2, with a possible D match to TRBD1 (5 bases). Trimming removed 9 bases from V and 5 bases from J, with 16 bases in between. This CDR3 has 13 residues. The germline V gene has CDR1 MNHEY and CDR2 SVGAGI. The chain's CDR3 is CASEKPGGYGYTF. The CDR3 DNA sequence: TGTGCCAGTGAGAAACCCGGGGGGTATGGCTACACCTTC.

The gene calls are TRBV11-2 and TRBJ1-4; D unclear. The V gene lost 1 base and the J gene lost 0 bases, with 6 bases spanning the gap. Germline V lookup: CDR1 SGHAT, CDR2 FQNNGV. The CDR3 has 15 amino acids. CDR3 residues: CASSLGLSTNEKLFF. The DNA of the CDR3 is TGTGCCAGCAGCTTAGGGCTCTCAACTAATGAAAAACTGTTTTTT.

CDR3: CASSLGGTETSGNTIYF. The CDR3 region has the DNA TGTGCCAGCAGCTTAGGGGGAACAGAGACCTCTGGAAACACCATATATTTT. The rearrangement joins TRBV5-4 to TRBJ1-3, with TRBD1 as a possible D gene (6 bases). Germline-derived CDR1 and CDR2 are SGHNT and YYREEE (reference sequence). The germline V and J ends were trimmed by 2 bases and 0 bases, with 15 bases remaining between them. This CDR3 region has 17 residues.

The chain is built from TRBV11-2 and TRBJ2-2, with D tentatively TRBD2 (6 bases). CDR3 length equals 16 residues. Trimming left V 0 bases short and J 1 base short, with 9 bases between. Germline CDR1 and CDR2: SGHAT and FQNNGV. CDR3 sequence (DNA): TGTGCCAGCAGCTTAGATGGGGGGAAGAACACCGGGGAGCTGTTTTTT. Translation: CASSLDGGKNTGELFF.